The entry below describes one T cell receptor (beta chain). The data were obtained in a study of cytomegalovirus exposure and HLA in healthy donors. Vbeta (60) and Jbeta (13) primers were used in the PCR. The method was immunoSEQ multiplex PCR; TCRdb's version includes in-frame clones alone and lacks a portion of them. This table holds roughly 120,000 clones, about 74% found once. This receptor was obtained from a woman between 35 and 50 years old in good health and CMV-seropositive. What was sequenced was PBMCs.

The DNA of the CDR3 is TGTGCCAGTAGTATCCAGGGGCCGGACACTGAAGCTTTCTTT. Encoded protein: CASSIQGPDTEAFF. The J gene is TRBJ1-1, the V gene TRBV19, with D possibly being TRBD1 (6 bases). The CDR3 runs to 14 residues. In germline, CDR1 is LNHDA, CDR2 SQIVND (reference sequence). V dropped 3 bases and J dropped 3 bases, with 11 bases sitting between them.